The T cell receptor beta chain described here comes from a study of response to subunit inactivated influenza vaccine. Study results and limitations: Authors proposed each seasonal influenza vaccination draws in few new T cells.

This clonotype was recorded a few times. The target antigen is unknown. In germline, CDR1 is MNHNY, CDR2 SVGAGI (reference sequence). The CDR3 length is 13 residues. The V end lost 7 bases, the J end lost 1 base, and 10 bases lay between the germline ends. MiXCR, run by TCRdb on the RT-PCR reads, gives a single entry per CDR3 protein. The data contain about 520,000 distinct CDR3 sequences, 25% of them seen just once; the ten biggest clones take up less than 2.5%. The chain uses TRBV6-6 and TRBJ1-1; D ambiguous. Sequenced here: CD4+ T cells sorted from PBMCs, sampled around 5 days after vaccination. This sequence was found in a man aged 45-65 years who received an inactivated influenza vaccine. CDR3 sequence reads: CASTLRGNTEAFF. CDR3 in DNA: TGTGCCAGCACTTTACGGGGGAACACTGAAGCTTTCTTT.